Listed here is a single T cell receptor (beta chain). Its antigen is unidentified. The study sampled blood at baseline, cycle 4 day 1, and cycle 7 day 1. This specimen comes from a study of OX40 agonist ivuxolimab in advanced cancers. Looking at the study overall: Clinicians treated patients with ivuxolimab, an agonistic anti-OX40 (CD134) antibody. Every 2 weeks, ivuxolimab was infused into the patients intravenously at between 0.01 and 10 mg/kg.

Study results and limitations: It was not determined which antigens were specifically recognized by the peripheral T cells that had undergone clonal expansion.

The data were produced by immunoSEQ multiplex PCR, yet TCRdb's version contains in-frame clones alone and is incomplete. The sample records 20,000 to 25,000 clones, approximately 80% being singletons. The CDR3 has 18 residues. Unmatched junction bases numbered 11, after V lost 5 bases and J lost 3 bases. Germline values: CDR1 PRHDT, CDR2 FYEKMQ (reference sequence). V is TRBV13 and J is TRBJ2-7, with 15 bases matching TRBD2. The receptor was isolated from an adult with an advanced solid tumor such as melanoma, head and neck, liver or kidney cancer. The specimen was CD4+ or CD8+ T cells sorted from blood, collected in a trial of the OX40 agonist ivuxolimab. The CDR3 is CASSPRGTSGRPNYEQYF. CDR3 DNA: TGTGCCAGCAGCCCCCGGGGGACTAGCGGGAGGCCCAACTACGAGCAGTACTTC.